The next 23 T cell receptor beta chains were all read from a single sample in a study of T cell responses to AZD1222 COVID-19 vaccine. Only in-frame clones appear in the TCRdb table, and some are missing; sequencing was by immunoSEQ multiplex PCR. The table has around 200,000 clones, approximately 90% seen once. This specimen consisted of peripheral blood, obtained 28 days after the second AZD1222 dose. Every receptor here comes from an adult who received the AZD1222 COVID-19 vaccine.

The chain employs TRBV4-3 and TRBJ2-5, with D perhaps TRBD1 or TRBD2 (5 bases each). CDR3 length: 15 residues. Trimming stripped 0 bases from V and 8 bases from J, with 16 bases between. Per the germline V gene, CDR1 is LGHNA and CDR2 is YSLEER. CDR3 sequence reads: CASSQDGQGRGTQYF. CDR3 nucleotides: TGCGCCAGCAGCCAAGATGGGCAGGGTCGGGGAACCCAGTACTTC.

CDR3 sequence (DNA): TGTGCCAGCAGCAAAGGACTAGCGGTCTACAATGAGCAGTTCTTC. Amino acids: CASSKGLAVYNEQFF. V is TRBV7-9 and J is TRBJ2-1; 10 bases align to TRBD2. With 5 bases clipped from V and 3 bases from J, the junction kept 4 bases outside the gene matches. This CDR3 comprises 15 residues. Germline V gene sequence: CDR1 SEHNR, CDR2 FQNEAQ (reference sequence).

The rearrangement links TRBV5-1 to TRBJ2-7; TRBD1 aligns across 7 bases. Germline values: CDR1 SGHRS, CDR2 YFSETQ. CDR3 length equals 13 residues. The junction had 7 bases not matched to a gene; V was cut back by 4 bases and J by 6 bases. CDR3 sequence (DNA): TGCGCCAGCAGCACCCGGACAGGTCCCGAGCAGTACTTC. Translated: CASSTRTGPEQYF.

This clone was seen a handful of times. The chain links TRBV7-2 to TRBJ2-7; possibly TRBD1 for D (6 bases). The CDR3 has 15 residues. CDR1 SGHTA and CDR2 FQGNSA come from the germline V gene. The V end was cut by 1 base, the J end by 2 bases, with 12 bases between. CDR3 residues: CASSLVFGQTYEQYF. The DNA for the CDR3 is TGTGCCAGCAGCTTAGTCTTCGGACAGACCTACGAGCAGTACTTC.

This CDR3 is CASSYLPAGSSETNEQFF. For the CDR3, the DNA is TGTGCCAGCAGCTATCTCCCTGCAGGCTCCAGTGAAACTAATGAGCAGTTCTTC. The chain recombines TRBV6-2 or TRBV6-3 with TRBJ2-1; D remains unclear. Looked up from germline, CDR1 is MNHEY and CDR2 is SVGEGT. CDR3 length equals 18 residues. V gave up 6 bases and J gave up 7 bases, with 28 bases separating them.

This chain connects TRBV29-1 to TRBJ2-2, with no clear D. Trimming stripped 3 bases from V and 7 bases from J, with 6 bases between. Germline CDR1 SQVTM, CDR2 ANQGSEA. The CDR3 contains 11 residues. The CDR3: CSVDFGGELFF. The CDR3 DNA follows: TGCAGCGTTGATTTCGGCGGGGAGCTGTTTTTT.

This clone occurred once. The chain carries TRBV12-3 or TRBV12-4 and TRBJ1-2; D unclear. With 6 bases removed from V and 2 bases from J, the gap between germline ends came to 10 bases. The CDR3 runs 13 residues. This CDR3 reads CASSQTGNYGYTF. The DNA for the CDR3 is TGTGCCAGCAGCCAGACGGGGAACTATGGCTACACCTTC.

V and J are TRBV7-9 and TRBJ2-7; 13 bases are a match to TRBD2. V was clipped by 4 bases and J by 3 bases; unmatched bases: 3. This CDR3 has 15 amino acids. Germline-derived CDR1 and CDR2 are SEHNR and FQNEAQ (reference sequence). CDR3 nucleotide sequence: TGTGCCAGCAGCTCAGGGACTAGCGGGAACTACGAGCAGTACTTC. The encoded protein is CASSSGTSGNYEQYF.

The rearrangement joins TRBV6-2 or TRBV6-3 to TRBJ2-3; D not certain. The germline V gene encodes CDR1 MNHEY and CDR2 SVGEGT. The CDR3 has 16 residues. The germline V and J ends were trimmed by 4 bases and 5 bases, with 19 bases remaining between them. The CDR3 bases are TGTGCCAGCAGTTGGCCCGGGCAGGCTAGGAGAGATACGCAGTATTTT. Its protein is CASSWPGQARRDTQYF.

V gene TRBV3-1 (or the pseudogene TRBV3-2) combines with J gene TRBJ2-2; maybe TRBD1 (6 bases). Per the germline V gene, CDR1 is LGHDT and CDR2 is YNNKEL (reference sequence). V was cut by 1 base and J by 2 bases, with 14 bases left in between. The CDR3 consists of 17 residues. CDR3 bases: TGTGCCAGCAGCCAAGGACGGATGGGACACAACACCGGGGAGCTGTTTTTT. This translates into CASSQGRMGHNTGELFF.

The chain couples TRBV5-4 to TRBJ2-2, with TRBD2 identical over 7 bases. The J segment lost 6 bases and the V segment lost 1 base, leaving 6 bases of the junction unmatched. CDR3 length: 15 residues. The germline V gene has CDR1 SGHNT and CDR2 YYREEE (reference sequence). The CDR3 is CASSLTGGASGELFF. The CDR3, as DNA: TGTGCCAGCAGCTTGACGGGAGGAGCCTCCGGGGAGCTGTTTTTT. Full variable domain (remainder filled in from reference TRBV5-4 and TRBJ2-2): ETGVTQSPTHLIKTRGQQVTLRCSSQSGHNTVSWYQQALGQGPQFIFQYYREEENGRGNFPPRFSGLQFPNYSSELNVNALELDDSALYLCASSLTGGASGELFFGEGSRLTVL.

This rearrangement joins TRBV28 to TRBJ2-7; no clear D. Trimming took 8 bases from V and 13 from J, leaving 12 bases between them. The germline V gene has CDR1 MDHEN and CDR2 SYDVKM. The CDR3 totals 9 residues. The CDR3 nucleotides read TGTGCCAGCGCTAACACCCCCTACTTC. Residues: CASANTPYF.

This clone was detected only a few times. The gene calls are TRBV19 and TRBJ2-1; 7 positions match TRBD1. V lost 8 bases, J lost 6 bases, and 7 bases stayed unmatched. The length of the CDR3 is 13 residues. Germline CDR1 and CDR2: LNHDA and SQIVND (reference sequence). For the CDR3, the DNA is TGTGCCAGTTCAGCCACAGGGGCCAATGAGCAGTTCTTC. As protein: CASSATGANEQFF.

This chain uses TRBV27 with TRBJ2-1; D possibly corresponds to TRBD2 (5 bases). The CDR3 is 14 amino acids. The V gene's germline CDR1 is MNHEY and CDR2 SMNVEV (reference sequence). Between the trimmed V and J ends, which lost 3 bases and 8 bases, there was a span of 14 bases. The CDR3 nucleotides read TGTGCCAGCAGTTTGCCGCTAGCTCTAGATGAGCAGTTCTTC. Its translation is CASSLPLALDEQFF.

The chain joins TRBV6-5 to TRBJ1-2, with 9 bases fitting TRBD1. Looked up from germline, CDR1 is MNHEY and CDR2 is SVGAGI. CDR3 length: 15 amino acids. V gave up 7 bases and J gave up 6 bases; unmatched junction bases: 12. CDR3 sequence reads: CASTPGDRESHGYTF. Here the CDR3 DNA reads TGTGCCAGCACTCCCGGGGACAGGGAGAGCCATGGCTACACCTTC.

A few counts support this clone. The CDR3 here is CAWHRDRPFGYTF. In DNA form, the CDR3 reads TGTGCCTGGCACCGGGACAGGCCGTTCGGCTACACCTTC. V and J are TRBV30 and TRBJ1-2; 8 nucleotides line up with TRBD1. The V gene end was trimmed by 5 bases and the J gene end by 8 bases; junction bases not matched to a gene: 10. Per the germline V gene, CDR1 is GTSNPN and CDR2 is SVGIG (reference sequence). The CDR3 has 13 amino acids.

Only a few counts were recorded for this clone. The chain uses TRBV6-5 and TRBJ2-7; D call uncertain. Germline CDR1 and CDR2: MNHEY and SVGAGI. This CDR3 has 13 amino acids. V dropped 4 bases and J dropped 3 bases, with 10 bases sitting between them. As DNA, the CDR3 is TGTGCCAGCAGTTCCTACAGAGACTACGAGCAGTACTTC. Amino acid sequence: CASSSYRDYEQYF.

The chain has TRBV5-6 and TRBJ2-1, with 11 bases lining up with TRBD1. V shed 4 bases, J shed 8 bases, and the junction held 8 bases outside the gene matches. The CDR3 is made up of 15 amino acids. In germline, CDR1 is SGHDT, CDR2 YYEEEE. CDR3 in DNA: TGTGCCAGCAGCCCTACCGGGACAGGGGGGTATGAGCAGTTCTTC. Protein: CASSPTGTGGYEQFF.

V gene TRBV6-5 combines with J gene TRBJ2-1, with 7 bases identical to TRBD2. CDR3 length: 15 residues. Germline values: CDR1 MNHEY, CDR2 SVGAGI. Trimming at V came to 6 bases and at J to 7 bases, leaving 12 bases not matched to a gene. The CDR3 reads CASSRKTAGENEQFF. In nucleotides, the CDR3 is TGTGCCAGCAGCAGGAAGACGGCGGGAGAAAATGAGCAGTTCTTC.

The rearrangement uses TRBV20-1 and TRBJ2-7; 7 nucleotides match TRBD2. Germline CDR1 reads DFQATT; CDR2 reads SNEGSKA (reference sequence). The CDR3 runs to 11 residues. V shed 5 bases, J shed 5 bases, and the junction held 3 bases outside the gene matches. The CDR3 DNA is TGCAGTGCTGGGGGGGGTGACGAGCAGTACTTC. Translating gives CSAGGGDEQYF.

The chain joins TRBV28 to TRBJ2-5, with D possibly being TRBD2 (6 bases). From germline, CDR1 is MDHEN and CDR2 SYDVKM. There are 15 residues in the CDR3. Trimming pared 6 bases from V and 1 base from J, leaving 15 bases between. The CDR3: CASSAGGASQETQYF. The CDR3 DNA reads as TGTGCCAGCAGCGCCGGCGGGGCTTCCCAAGAGACCCAGTACTTC.

The sample holds one count of this clone. The genes are TRBV4-3 and TRBJ1-2; D remains unclear. Germline V gene lookup returns CDR1 LGHNA and CDR2 YSLEER. V was trimmed by 1 base and J by 8 bases, leaving 11 bases between them. This CDR3 contains 13 residues. Here the CDR3 DNA reads TGCGCCAGCAGCCAAGTGGCTCTCGGGGGCTACACCTTC. Translation gives CASSQVALGGYTF.

The chain joins TRBV19 to TRBJ1-5, with TRBD1 as a possible D gene (5 bases). CDR3 length: 15 amino acids. V was pared by 6 bases and J by 3 bases, with 15 bases between. Germline V gene sequence: CDR1 LNHDA, CDR2 SQIVND (reference sequence). The DNA for the CDR3 is TGTGCCAGTAGATGGGGCGGGCAGGTCAATCAGCCCCAGCATTTT. Its protein is CASRWGGQVNQPQHF.